The 32 T cell receptor beta chains given below trace back to one sample, sequenced in a study of shared clonotypes between healthy human individuals. Assay: immunoSEQ multiplex PCR; the TCRdb copy retains only in-frame clones and omits some. This table has 1,500,000 or so clones, roughly 98.5% appearing once. Source material: naive CD4+ T cells sorted from blood. Subset in this sample: CD45RA+ positively selected. The receptor source for this set is a man younger than 40 in good health.

The chain joins TRBV4-1 to TRBJ2-7, with 10 bases matching TRBD1. Per the germline V gene, CDR1 is MGHRA and CDR2 is YSYEKL. V shed 7 bases, J shed 0 bases, and the junction held 9 bases outside the gene matches. This CDR3 comprises 16 residues. Written as DNA, the CDR3 is TGCGCCAGCACCCCGGGACAGGGGCCCCTCTCCTACGAGCAGTACTTC. This codes for CASTPGQGPLSYEQYF.

This chain joins TRBV19 and TRBJ1-5; 7 bases fit TRBD1. The CDR3 is made up of 17 amino acids. V was clipped by 5 bases and J by 2 bases; unmatched bases: 12. CDR1 and CDR2 (germline): LNHDA, SQIVND (reference sequence). CDR3 sequence: CASSGGLRQGRNQPQHF. CDR3 nucleotide sequence: TGTGCCAGTAGTGGGGGCCTTCGACAGGGCCGCAATCAGCCCCAGCATTTT.

With respect to this clone: An end of the junction does not agree with germline; a read error may underlie this. Other nucleotide sequences in the sample specify the same CDR3. This rearrangement joins TRBV7-7 to TRBJ2-5, with 7 bases fitting TRBD1. CDR1 is SSHAT and CDR2 is FNYEAQ in the germline V gene (reference sequence). The CDR3 consists of 13 residues. Written as DNA, the CDR3 is TGTGCTAGCAGCCCGGGACAGCAAGAGACCCAGTACTTC. It yields the protein CASSPGQQETQYF.

The chain carries TRBV19 and TRBJ1-3; 8 bases are a match to TRBD1. The germline CDR1 and CDR2 sequences are LNHDA and SQIVND (reference sequence). With V trimmed by 5 bases and J by 2 bases, 8 bases remained unmatched. The CDR3 has 16 amino acids. In nucleotides, the CDR3 is TGTGCCAGTAGTTCCCGACAGGGGATACCTGGAAACACCATATATTTT. Translated, it gives CASSSRQGIPGNTIYF.

Regarding this clone: Other DNA sequences in this specimen translate into the identical CDR3. The chain carries TRBV9 and TRBJ2-7; unclear D gene. There are 14 residues in the CDR3. The germline V and J ends were trimmed by 0 bases and 2 bases, with 9 bases remaining between them. Germline CDR1 and CDR2: SGDLS and YYNGEE. Here the CDR3 DNA reads TGTGCCAGCAGCGTAGGCGCCAGTCCCTACGAGCAGTACTTC. Protein sequence: CASSVGASPYEQYF.

The J gene is TRBJ1-3, the V gene TRBV15, with a possible D match to TRBD1 (6 bases). Deletions cut 6 bases from V and 1 base from J, with 19 bases between. The CDR3 consists of 17 residues. Germline CDR1 LNHNV, CDR2 YYDKDF (reference sequence). CDR3 residues: CATRRRGALGSGNTIYF. Here the CDR3 DNA reads TGTGCCACCAGACGAAGGGGGGCTTTGGGATCTGGAAACACCATATATTTT.

The chain recombines TRBV19 with TRBJ1-1, with D hard to call. CDR3 length equals 11 residues. The germline V gene has CDR1 LNHDA and CDR2 SQIVND (reference sequence). Trimming removed 8 bases at V and 5 bases at J, with 9 bases between. In DNA form, the CDR3 reads TGTGCCAGTTCCCGCTGGACTGAAGCTTTCTTT. Its translation is CASSRWTEAFF.

The CDR3 nucleotides are TGTGCCAGCAGTGAAGTGGTAGGGCAGGGGACCTACGAGCAGTACTTC. Translated, it gives CASSEVVGQGTYEQYF. The chain uses TRBV6-1 and TRBJ2-7; D possibly corresponds to TRBD1 (6 bases). The V gene's germline CDR1 is MNHNS and CDR2 SASEGT. Trimming pared 1 base from V and 2 bases from J, leaving 15 bases between. The CDR3 is made up of 16 amino acids.

V usage is TRBV2 and J usage is TRBJ2-3; D is ambiguous. Germline CDR1 SNHLY, CDR2 FYNNEI. The CDR3 length is 11 residues. With 6 bases removed from V and 5 bases from J, the gap between germline ends came to 6 bases. CDR3 loop: CASSPLDTQYF. The DNA for the CDR3 is TGTGCCAGCAGCCCCTTAGATACGCAGTATTTT.

The chain employs TRBV25-1 and TRBJ2-7; the D gene is possibly TRBD2 (5 bases). Germline-derived CDR1 and CDR2 are MGHDK and SYGVNS. The CDR3 is 16 residues long. The V and J ends lost 1 base and 4 bases respectively, with 17 bases between them. In DNA, the CDR3 is TGTGCCAGCAGTGAATTAGACCCGGGGAGCTCTTACGAGCAGTACTTC. Amino acids: CASSELDPGSSYEQYF.

The chain couples TRBV9 to TRBJ2-2; TRBD2 matches 9 bases. Per the germline V gene, CDR1 is SGDLS and CDR2 is YYNGEE. The V gene end was trimmed by 0 bases and the J gene end by 4 bases; junction bases not matched to a gene: 4. The CDR3 contains 16 residues. The CDR3 DNA sequence: TGTGCCAGCAGCGTAGGTAGCGGGAGTGTCACCGGGGAGCTGTTTTTT. It translates to CASSVGSGSVTGELFF.

V is TRBV5-4 and J is TRBJ2-2; TRBD2 agrees at 9 bases. The germline CDR1 and CDR2 sequences are SGHNT and YYREEE (reference sequence). Germline trimming cut 3 bases from V and 4 bases from J; bases unmatched to any gene: 4. The CDR3 contains 15 residues. The CDR3 sequence is CASSSKAGGTGELFF. The CDR3 DNA reads as TGTGCCAGCAGCTCGAAAGCGGGAGGCACCGGGGAGCTGTTTTTT. The full variable domain, with the rest looked up from reference TRBV5-4 and TRBJ2-2, is ETGVTQSPTHLIKTRGQQVTLRCSSQSGHNTVSWYQQALGQGPQFIFQYYREEENGRGNFPPRFSGLQFPNYSSELNVNALELDDSALYLCASSSKAGGTGELFFGEGSRLTVL.

The chain links TRBV18 to TRBJ2-2; possible D gene TRBD1, 9 bases. This CDR3 has 17 residues. The germline gives CDR1 KGHSH, CDR2 LQKENI. Trimming pared 5 bases from V and 3 bases from J, leaving 19 bases between. The CDR3 DNA follows: TGTGCCAGCTCATCCCGGGAGGGACAGGGATACACCGGGGAGCTGTTTTTT. Translation gives CASSSREGQGYTGELFF.

J is TRBJ2-7 and V is TRBV29-1; maybe TRBD1 (6 bases). Germline V gene data show CDR1 as SQVTM and CDR2 as ANQGSEA. CDR3 length: 16 residues. V was trimmed by 4 bases and J by 2 bases, leaving 21 bases between them. The CDR3 region is CSVGTPGQPPTYEQYF. CDR3 in DNA: TGCAGCGTTGGGACCCCCGGACAGCCCCCAACCTACGAGCAGTACTTC.

The chain combines TRBV14 with TRBJ2-1; 12 bases fit TRBD2. J was trimmed by 7 bases and V by 3 bases; bases with no gene match: 7. CDR3 length: 16 residues. In germline, CDR1 is SGHDN, CDR2 FVKESK. CDR3 coding DNA: TGTGCCAGCAGCCAGGAACTAGCGGGAGGCTGGAATGAGCAGTTCTTC. Its translation is CASSQELAGGWNEQFF.

The chain joins TRBV6-6 to TRBJ2-3, with TRBD1 matching over 10 bases. The CDR3 covers 14 residues. The V gene end was trimmed by 6 bases and the J gene end by 4 bases; junction bases not matched to a gene: 4. The germline V gene encodes CDR1 MNHNY and CDR2 SVGAGI (reference sequence). The DNA for the CDR3 is TGTGCCAGCAGAGACAGGGGGCTTGCAGATACGCAGTATTTT. Protein sequence: CASRDRGLADTQYF.

The chain is built from TRBV18 and TRBJ2-7, with no clear D. The CDR3 has 13 amino acids. V lost 0 bases, J lost 5 bases, and 8 bases lay in between. The germline gives CDR1 KGHSH, CDR2 LQKENI. CDR3 DNA: TGTGCCAGCTCACCACCCGGACGGCACGAGCAGTACTTC. Translating gives CASSPPGRHEQYF. Together with reference TRBV18 and TRBJ2-7, the CDR3 gives the full variable domain: NAGVMQNPRHLVRRRGQEARLRCSPMKGHSHVYWYRQLPEEGLKFMVYLQKENIIDESGMPKERFSAEFPKEGPSILRIQQVVRGDSAAYFCASSPPGRHEQYFGPGTRLTVT.

The rearrangement joins TRBV4-1 to TRBJ2-5; 9 bases fit TRBD2. CDR3 length: 19 amino acids. V lost 1 base and J lost 5; bases outside the gene matches: 17. Germline loops: CDR1 MGHRA, CDR2 YSYEKL. The CDR3 is CASSQGFLSGRMIGETQYF. CDR3 sequence (DNA): TGCGCCAGCAGCCAAGGTTTCCTCAGCGGGAGGATGATAGGGGAGACCCAGTACTTC.

V and J are TRBV5-6 and TRBJ2-1, with D uncertain. V was trimmed by 5 bases and J by 9 bases, leaving 15 bases between them. The germline V gene encodes CDR1 SGHDT and CDR2 YYEEEE. The CDR3 runs 13 residues. The CDR3 DNA reads TGTGCCAGCAGAACCGACACACGGTTTGAGCAGTTCTTC. This gives the protein CASRTDTRFEQFF.

The chain combines TRBV21-1 with TRBJ2-1. TRBV21-1 is annotated as a pseudogene. The CDR3 runs to 17 residues. The DNA for the CDR3 is TGTGCCAGCAGCAATAAGGTCGAGGGGCAGGGTCGGAATGAGCAGTTCTTC. Translated: CASSNKVEGQGRNEQFF.

V and J are TRBV21-1 and TRBJ2-7; the DNA was not compared with TRBD2, the D call given in the table. TRBV21-1 is recorded as a pseudogene. The CDR3 is 16 residues long. The chain's CDR3 is CASSWGVPGLRYEQYF. CDR3 DNA sequence: TGTGCCAGCAGCTGGGGGGTACCGGGACTTCGCTACGAGCAGTACTTC.

This sequence joins TRBV7-6 and TRBJ2-4; 11 bases line up with TRBD2. This CDR3 spans 17 amino acids. Germline-derived CDR1 and CDR2 are SGHVS and FNYEAQ. V lost 1 base, J lost 0 bases, and 2 bases stayed unmatched. CDR3 bases: TGTGCCAGCAGCTTAGGAACTAGCGGGAGAGCCAAAAACATTCAGTACTTC. It specifies CASSLGTSGRAKNIQYF.

This chain links TRBV27 with TRBJ2-1; weak D call: TRBD2 (5 bases). The ends were cut back, 6 bases at V and 5 bases at J, with 17 bases in the middle. The CDR3 runs to 15 residues. Germline CDR1 and CDR2: MNHEY and SMNVEV (reference sequence). CDR3 sequence reads: CASSLVGVVNNEQFF. The CDR3 DNA sequence: TGTGCCAGCAGCCTTGTGGGAGTCGTCAACAATGAGCAGTTCTTC.

The chain uses TRBV20-1 and TRBJ2-5; TRBD2 might be the D (5 bases). The CDR3 runs to 11 residues. Germline lookup yields CDR1 DFQATT and CDR2 SNEGSKA (reference sequence). V was shortened by 0 bases and J by 9 bases, with 8 bases between the two germline ends. CDR3 sequence reads: CSARDPRAQYF. CDR3 nucleotide sequence: TGCAGTGCTAGAGATCCGAGGGCCCAGTACTTC.

CDR3: CASSPLRDPGIGFTGELFF. CDR3 coding DNA: TGTGCCAGCTCACCACTCCGGGACCCCGGAATAGGATTCACCGGGGAGCTGTTTTTT. The chain is built from TRBV18 and TRBJ2-2, with D perhaps given as TRBD1 or TRBD2 (5 bases each). Trimming shortened V by 1 base and J by 4 bases, and 22 bases separated the two germline ends. The V gene's germline CDR1 is KGHSH and CDR2 LQKENI. CDR3 size: 19 residues.

The CDR3 is CASSQDFRTGAYEQYF. CDR3 DNA: TGCGCCAGCAGCCAAGATTTCAGGACAGGGGCCTACGAGCAGTACTTC. This chain uses TRBV4-3 with TRBJ2-7, with 9 bases that match TRBD1. The CDR3 covers 16 residues. Germline-derived CDR1 and CDR2 are LGHNA and YSLEER. After removal of 0 bases from V and 2 bases from J, the junction contained 5 bases not matched to a gene.

The V gene is TRBV4-3, the J gene TRBJ2-2; D gene ambiguous. Germline CDR1 and CDR2: LGHNA and YSLEER. V lost 1 base and J lost 3, with 12 bases in between. The CDR3 length is 16 residues. CDR3 sequence (DNA): TGCGCCAGCAGCCAAGGAAGACCGCCGGACACCGGGGAGCTGTTTTTT. As protein: CASSQGRPPDTGELFF.

This chain links TRBV6-5 with TRBJ2-1, with 8 bases lining up with TRBD1. Germline trimming cut 7 bases from V and 6 bases from J; bases unmatched to any gene: 5. The CDR3 totals 13 residues. CDR1 and CDR2 from the germline V gene are MNHEY and SVGAGI. The DNA of the CDR3 is TGTGCCAGCAAAACTACAGGGGGCAATGAGCAGTTCTTC. This gives the protein CASKTTGGNEQFF.

This chain connects TRBV7-2 to TRBJ2-3; the D call may be TRBD1 or TRBD2 (6 bases each). The CDR3 loop spans 16 amino acids. From germline, CDR1 is SGHTA and CDR2 FQGNSA. V was cut by 5 bases and J by 1 base, with 16 bases left in between. CDR3 sequence: CASSPRSRGGTDTQYF. CDR3 DNA sequence: TGTGCCAGCAGCCCCCGTTCGAGGGGGGGCACAGATACGCAGTATTTT.

The chain recombines TRBV5-1 with TRBJ2-1; 12 bases map to TRBD2. Germline V lookup: CDR1 SGHRS, CDR2 YFSETQ. V trimming: 2 bases; J trimming: 7 bases; junction bases outside the gene matches: 7. The CDR3 extends over 16 amino acids. This chain's CDR3 is CASSFTGTSGFNEQFF. As DNA, the CDR3 is TGCGCCAGCAGCTTTACCGGGACTAGCGGGTTTAATGAGCAGTTCTTC.

V and J are TRBV2 and TRBJ2-3; tentatively, D is TRBD2 (5 bases). Trimming took off 2 bases at V and 11 bases at J, with 11 bases between the two ends. CDR1 and CDR2 from the germline V gene are SNHLY and FYNNEI. CDR3 size: 12 residues. In DNA, the CDR3 is TGTGCCAGCAGTGAAACGGACTTTAGGCAGTATTTT. Residues: CASSETDFRQYF.

The J gene is TRBJ2-5, the V gene TRBV14; D is undetermined. Between the trimmed V and J ends, which lost 1 base and 8 bases, there was a span of 20 bases. CDR1 and CDR2 from the germline V gene are SGHDN and FVKESK. The CDR3 consists of 16 residues. DNA for the CDR3: TGTGCCAGCAGCCAAGGCAGAGCCCCTTCTCCGGCCACCCAGTACTTC. Its protein is CASSQGRAPSPATQYF.